Reported below is one T cell receptor beta chain. The data were taken from a study of blood T cell repertoires in COVID-19. Study-level background: The cDNA or gDNA used as material had been derived from T cells, B-cell-depleted T cells, or PBMCs.

The germline CDR1 and CDR2 sequences are SGHDN and FVKESK. This CDR3 has 13 amino acids. V lost 4 bases to trimming and J lost 4 bases, with 10 bases between them. Original data processing: Estimated nucleated cell counts came from reference gene primer amplification. Generated by immunoSEQ multiplex PCR, the TCRdb table keeps only in-frame clones and is missing some. The D gene and trimming were derived from the DNA, and the V and J assignments and clone size from that table. The table records around 76,000 clones, about 80% of them present only once. V usage is TRBV14 and J usage is TRBJ1-1, with D possibly matching TRBD1 (5 bases). This clonotype was obtained from a woman aged 65 to 85 with acute or convalescent COVID-19. Material for sequencing was peripheral blood. Written as DNA, the CDR3 is TGTGCCAGCAGCCGGTCAGGGATCACTGAAGCTTTCTTT. Protein sequence: CASSRSGITEAFF.